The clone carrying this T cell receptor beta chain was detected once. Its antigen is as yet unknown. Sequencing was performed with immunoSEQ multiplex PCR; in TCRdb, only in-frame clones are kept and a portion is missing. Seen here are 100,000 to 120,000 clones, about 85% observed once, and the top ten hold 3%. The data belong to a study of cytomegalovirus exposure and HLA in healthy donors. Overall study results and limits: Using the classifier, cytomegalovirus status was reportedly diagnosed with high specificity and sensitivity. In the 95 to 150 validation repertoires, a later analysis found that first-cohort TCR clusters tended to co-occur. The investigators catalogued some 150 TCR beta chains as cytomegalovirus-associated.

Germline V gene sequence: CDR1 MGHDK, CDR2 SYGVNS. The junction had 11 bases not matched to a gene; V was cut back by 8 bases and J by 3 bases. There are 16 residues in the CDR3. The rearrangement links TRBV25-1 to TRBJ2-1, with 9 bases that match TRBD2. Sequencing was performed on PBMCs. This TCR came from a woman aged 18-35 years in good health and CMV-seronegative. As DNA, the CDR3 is TGTGCCAGCGGGGTCCGAGCGGGGGGATTCTACAATGAGCAGTTCTTC. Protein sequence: CASGVRAGGFYNEQFF.